What follows are 3 T cell receptor beta chains derived from one specimen sequenced in a study of blood T cells in healthy people across ages (dated by TCRdb to the mid-2010s). Library method: 5' RACE. Data came from an Illumina HiSeq 2500. A second PCR of about 7 to 12 cycles was run with a J-beta primer mix and a sample-barcoded 5' primer. In TCRdb, the public reads were trimmed at Q25 with fastp and aligned with MiXCR, with productive beta chains retained. Each CDR3 protein gets just one entry, which takes the most common genes and DNA from the rows behind it. The sample data list 1.5 million to 1.9 million distinct CDR3 sequences, and roughly two fifths of these were observed just once. The biggest ten clones account for just over 4% of the sample. Sample: blood. These receptors were obtained from a woman younger than 35 in good health.

This clonotype has only a few counts. The chain links TRBV20-1 to TRBJ2-5, with D unclear. V was clipped by 2 bases and J by 2 bases, with 9 bases between them. Per the germline V gene, CDR1 is DFQATT and CDR2 is SNEGSKA (reference sequence). The CDR3 consists of 13 residues. The CDR3 DNA reads TGCAGTGCTAGAAGATATCCACAAGAGACCCAGTACTTC. Encoded protein: CSARRYPQETQYF.

CDR3 nucleotides: TGTGCCAGCAGGCCGGGACAGGGGCGCAATCAGCCCCAGCATTTT. Translating gives CASRPGQGRNQPQHF. The rearrangement uses TRBV6-1 and TRBJ1-5; TRBD1 matches 10 bases. Unmatched junction bases numbered 4, after V lost 6 bases and J lost 2 bases. Germline lookup yields CDR1 MNHNS and CDR2 SASEGT. The CDR3 loop spans 15 amino acids.

The chain employs TRBV3-1 and TRBJ2-5; TRBD2 matches at 13 bases. V gave up 0 bases and J gave up 4 bases; unmatched junction bases: 11. CDR3 size: 19 residues. Germline lookup yields CDR1 LGHDT and CDR2 YNNKEL (reference sequence). CDR3 region: CASSQDGLAGEGYRETQYF. DNA of the CDR3: TGTGCCAGCAGCCAAGATGGACTAGCGGGAGAGGGTTATAGAGAGACCCAGTACTTC.